This passage covers 16 T cell receptor beta chains from one sample sequenced in a study of blood T cells in healthy people across ages. For the second PCR, which ran for about 6 to 12 cycles, a sample-barcoded 5' primer and a J-beta primer mix were used. TCRdb ran MiXCR on the 5' RACE reads and lists one entry per CDR3 protein. Of about 640,000 distinct CDR3 sequences in the sample, approximately 30% are singletons; the top ten hold more than 15%. The sequencing sample was made of blood. Receptors were obtained from a woman aged 80 or older in good health.

This clonotype has at least ten counts. This may be a read error, as it is one base from a much larger clone. CDR3 coding DNA: TGTGCCAGCAGCCAAGATTTATTAAGGCGGAATGAGCAGTACTTC. This encodes CASSQDLLRRNEQYF. The chain carries TRBV4-2 and TRBJ2-7, with unresolved D. The CDR3 loop spans 15 amino acids. The ends were cut back, 0 bases at V and 7 bases at J, with 16 bases in the middle. CDR1 LGHNA and CDR2 YNFKEQ come from the germline V gene.

In its sample, this clonotype was seen a few times. The chain links TRBV4-2 to TRBJ2-2; 9 bases are shared with TRBD2. CDR1 and CDR2 (germline): LGHNA, YNFKEQ. The V segment lost 1 base and the J segment 1 base; nucleotides outside the gene matches: 4. The CDR3 loop spans 17 amino acids. CDR3 sequence reads: CASSQAKAGGNTGELFF. The CDR3 bases are TGTGCCAGCAGCCAAGCTAAAGCGGGGGGGAACACCGGGGAGCTGTTTTTT.

Of note for this clonotype: One junction end does not reproduce the germline sequence, and a read error may be involved. This chain joins TRBV4-3 and TRBJ2-2; 8 bases are shared with TRBD2. Germline-derived CDR1 and CDR2 are LGHNA and YSLEER. The CDR3 runs to 15 residues. CDR3 DNA sequence: TGCACCAGCAGCCAAGCGGGGGCCATCACCGGGGAGCTGTTTTTT. This sequence encodes CTSSQAGAITGELFF.

In this sample, this clonotype turned up many times. The rearrangement joins TRBV6-1 to TRBJ2-3; D is undetermined. The CDR3 contains 14 residues. Germline V gene data show CDR1 as MNHNS and CDR2 as SASEGT. V lost 7 bases and J lost 1, with 12 bases in between. The CDR3 DNA follows: TGTGCCAGCAATGGGCGCACCGGCACAGATACGCAGTATTTT. Amino acids: CASNGRTGTDTQYF.

In this sample, this clonotype turned up many times. The V call is TRBV13, the J call TRBJ1-6, with D unclear. Trimming left V 2 bases short and J 5 bases short, with 7 bases between. The CDR3 has 14 residues. Germline V gene sequence: CDR1 PRHDT, CDR2 FYEKMQ (reference sequence). CDR3 sequence reads: CASSLKENNSPLHF. In DNA form, the CDR3 reads TGTGCCAGCAGCTTAAAGGAGAATAATTCACCCCTCCACTTT. Full variable domain (rest looked up from reference TRBV13 and TRBJ1-6): AAGVIQSPRHLIKEKRETATLKCYPIPRHDTVYWYQQGPGQDPQFLISFYEKMQSDKGSIPDRFSAQQFSDYHSELNMSSLELGDSALYFCASSLKENNSPLHFGNGTRLTVT.

This clonotype was seen only a few times. Given a much more abundant clone one base away, this may be a read error. J is TRBJ2-7 and V is TRBV20-1; D may be TRBD2 (5 bases). V was cut by 0 bases and J by 5 bases, with 17 bases left in between. CDR3 length: 15 residues. In germline, CDR1 is DFQATT, CDR2 SNEGSKA (reference sequence). Written as DNA, the CDR3 is TGCAGTGCTAGAGATCGGAGTCGCATCGGGGACGAGCAGTACTTC. Protein sequence: CSARDRSRIGDEQYF.

At least ten counts were recorded for this clonotype. This rearrangement joins TRBV6-5 to TRBJ2-3; D remains ambiguous. Per the germline V gene, CDR1 is MNHEY and CDR2 is SVGAGI. V was cut by 6 bases and J by 6 bases, with 7 bases left in between. This CDR3 is built from 11 residues. The DNA of the CDR3 is TGTGCCAGCAGGGATAGGGATACGCAGTATTTT. It specifies CASRDRDTQYF.

V usage is TRBV4-2 and J usage is TRBJ1-4; no definite D call. This CDR3 contains 17 residues. The germline V and J ends were trimmed by 0 bases and 3 bases, with 14 bases remaining between them. Looked up from germline, CDR1 is LGHNA and CDR2 is YNFKEQ. The DNA for the CDR3 is TGTGCCAGCAGCCAAGATCTTAGCGTGCTGCCTAATGAAAAACTGTTTTTT. Translation: CASSQDLSVLPNEKLFF.

This sequence joins TRBV2 and TRBJ2-1; TRBD2 agrees at 13 bases. Germline V gives CDR1 SNHLY, CDR2 FYNNEI. Trimming removed 1 base from V and 8 bases from J; junction bases left unmatched: 5. CDR3 length: 16 residues. Here the CDR3 DNA reads TGTGCCAGCAGTGAAGTCGGACTAGCGGGGGTCGATGAGCAGTTCTTC. Its protein product is CASSEVGLAGVDEQFF.

This clonotype was recorded many times. The gene calls are TRBV20-1 and TRBJ2-7; 9 nucleotides match TRBD1. J was trimmed by 0 bases and V by 1 base; bases with no gene match: 13. This CDR3 has 18 amino acids. The germline gives CDR1 DFQATT, CDR2 SNEGSKA (reference sequence). The CDR3 protein is CSARGPRTGALSSYEQYF. In DNA, the CDR3 is TGCAGTGCTAGAGGGCCGCGGACAGGGGCTCTGAGCTCCTACGAGCAGTACTTC.

The V and J genes are TRBV5-1 and TRBJ2-1; 7 bases match TRBD1. The trim removed 4 bases at V and 6 bases at J, leaving 10 bases unmatched. The CDR3 sequence is 15 residues long. Germline CDR1 is SGHRS and CDR2 is YFSETQ. The CDR3 protein is CASSGETGLGNEQFF. As DNA, the CDR3 is TGCGCCAGCAGCGGGGAGACAGGGTTAGGCAATGAGCAGTTCTTC.

This clonotype came up many times. This rearrangement joins TRBV12-3 or TRBV12-4 to TRBJ1-2, with 9 positions matching TRBD1. With V trimmed by 6 bases and J by 5 bases, 10 bases remained unmatched. The CDR3 runs 15 residues. CDR3 DNA: TGTGCCAGCAGCAGACAGGGGGGAATTAGATATGGCTACACCTTC. This gives the protein CASSRQGGIRYGYTF.

This clonotype showed up just once. The rearrangement joins TRBV30 to TRBJ1-6; no definite D call. V dropped 0 bases and J dropped 0 bases, with 9 bases sitting between them. Per germline, CDR1 GTSNPN and CDR2 SVGIG (reference sequence). The CDR3 sequence is 16 residues long. This CDR3 reads CAWSVPGNSYNSPLHF. The CDR3, as DNA: TGTGCCTGGAGTGTACCTGGGAACTCCTATAATTCACCCCTCCACTTT.

Ten or more counts support this clonotype. CDR3 sequence (DNA): TGCAGTGCCAGGCTGGGTGGTTCGGGACGTGCGACCCAGTACTTC. Translation gives CSARLGGSGRATQYF. V gene TRBV20-1 combines with J gene TRBJ2-5, with D perhaps being TRBD1 or TRBD2 (5 bases each). Trimming took 6 bases from V and 7 from J, leaving 24 bases between them. The CDR3 is made up of 15 amino acids. CDR1 is DFQATT, CDR2 SNEGSKA, per germline (reference sequence).

Concerning this clonotype itself: This may be a read error, as it is one base from a much larger clone. This chain links TRBV4-1 with TRBJ1-2; D gene unclear. Germline loops: CDR1 MGHRA, CDR2 YSYEKL. This CDR3 has 13 amino acids. V was shortened by 10 bases and J by 2 bases, with 14 bases between the two germline ends. Here the CDR3 reads CANRQGPNYGYTF. The CDR3 nucleotides are TGCGCCAACAGACAAGGACCGAACTATGGCTACACCTTC.

The J gene is TRBJ1-1, the V gene TRBV12-3 or TRBV12-4; no clear D. V lost 10 bases and J lost 4, with 13 bases in between. This CDR3 comprises 12 residues. Here the CDR3 DNA reads TGTGCCACCGCAGCAGAATGCACTGAAGCTTTCTTT. This translates into CATAAECTEAFF.